These 11 T cell receptor beta chains were sequenced from one sample in a study of monozygotic twins with inflammatory bowel disease. No DNA is given; TCRdb re-called the 5' RACE reads and lists each CDR3 protein once. The sample includes around 230,000 distinct CDR3 sequences. Source material: blood. These TCRs come from a human donor with ulcerative colitis or Crohn's disease, or a healthy co-twin of an affected twin (not recorded which).

The gene calls are TRBV7-9 and TRBJ2-7; checking the TCRdb D call of TRBD2 is not possible without DNA. CDR3 length: 13 amino acids. CDR1 is SEHNR and CDR2 is FQNEAQ in the germline V gene (reference sequence). This chain's CDR3 is CASSSPADDEQYF.

Here the CDR3 reads CASSLKLEQFF. This chain connects TRBV11-1 to TRBJ2-1. Per germline, CDR1 SGHAT and CDR2 FQDESV (reference sequence). The CDR3 extends over 11 amino acids.

The chain is built from TRBV7-9 and TRBJ1-3; the TCRdb call, TRBD1, lacks DNA for checking. The germline gives CDR1 SEHNR, CDR2 FQNEAQ (reference sequence). This CDR3 has 15 residues. The CDR3 sequence is CASSPQDRSGNTIYF.

The genes are TRBV5-1 and TRBJ1-2; the TCRdb call, TRBD1, lacks DNA for checking. Germline values: CDR1 SGHRS, CDR2 YFSETQ. The CDR3 sequence is 13 residues long. The CDR3 region is CASGTGTAYGYTF. Supplemented by reference TRBV5-1 and TRBJ1-2, the full variable domain reads KAGVTQTPRYLIKTRGQQVTLSCSPISGHRSVSWYQQTPGQGLQFLFEYFSETQRNKGNFPGRFSGRQFSNSRSEMNVSTLELGDSALYLCASGTGTAYGYTFGSGTRLTVV.

The V and J genes are TRBV3-1 and TRBJ1-2. The CDR3 runs 12 residues. The V gene's germline CDR1 is LGHDT and CDR2 YNNKEL (reference sequence). The CDR3 is CASSQPAYGYTF.

CDR3 sequence: CASGTGSDVLTF. The gene calls are TRBV6-5 and TRBJ2-6. Germline CDR1 MNHEY, CDR2 SVGAGI. The CDR3 has 12 residues.

The genes are TRBV20-1 and TRBJ1-2; the TRBD1 assignment by TCRdb is unverifiable without DNA. In germline, CDR1 is DFQATT, CDR2 SNEGSKA (reference sequence). CDR3 size: 14 residues. The CDR3 sequence: CSARGTGSDYGYTF.

The CDR3 loop reads CASSLVASRTEAFF. This chain connects TRBV7-2 to TRBJ1-1. The CDR3 covers 14 residues. The germline V gene encodes CDR1 SGHTA and CDR2 FQGNSA.

J is TRBJ1-2 and V is TRBV9; checking the TCRdb D call of TRBD1 is not possible without DNA. The CDR3 covers 13 residues. The germline V gene encodes CDR1 SGDLS and CDR2 YYNGEE. CDR3 region: CASSDGGAAGYTF.

The gene calls are TRBV5-1 and TRBJ2-5; TCRdb's D call, TRBD2, is unchecked because there is no DNA. The CDR3 extends over 18 amino acids. Looked up from germline, CDR1 is SGHRS and CDR2 is YFSETQ. CDR3: CASTPLFSSGVGQETQYF.

The chain has TRBV12-3 or TRBV12-4 and TRBJ1-6. The CDR3 loop spans 16 amino acids. CDR3: CASSNQPQRRGGSLHF.